A selection of T cell receptor beta chains follows, all from one sample in a study of response to subunit inactivated influenza vaccine. One entry per CDR3 protein, called by TCRdb with MiXCR from the RT-PCR reads. The data show about 500,000 distinct CDR3 sequences, 15% to 20% seen once. Sequences were derived from CD4+ T cells sorted from PBMCs, sampled less than 25 months after vaccination. Receptors were obtained from a man aged 45-69 years who received an inactivated influenza vaccine. CDR3s include the opening cysteine and the closing phenylalanine or tryptophan. A D gene is named only where the DNA matches it firmly. Clone size, where shown, is once, few, many, or a class for clones that have expanded.

length: 14; D: TRBD2; V: TRBV24-1; size: few; J: TRBJ2-2; CDR3: CATSHPSGAGELFF; DNA: TGTGCCACCAGTCACCCTAGCGGAGCCGGGGAGCTGTTTTTT
length: 17; D: NA; V: TRBV6-2/TRBV6-3; size: few; J: TRBJ1-5; CDR3: CASSFTVARISNQPQHF; DNA: TGTGCCAGCAGTTTTACAGTTGCCCGGATTAGCAATCAGCCCCAGCATTTT
length: 14; D: NA; V: TRBV10-2; size: few; J: TRBJ2-7; CDR3: CASSDSGPSYEQYF; DNA: TGCGCCAGCAGTGATTCCGGGCCTTCCTACGAGCAGTACTTC
length: 14; D: NA; V: TRBV7-9; size: NA; J: TRBJ2-6; CDR3: CASTYGAGANVLTF; DNA: TGTGCCAGCACCTACGGGGCTGGGGCCAACGTCCTGACTTTC
length: 14; D: NA; V: TRBV5-1; size: NA; J: TRBJ2-7; CDR3: CASSSGTRSYEQYF; DNA: TGCGCCAGCAGTTCCGGAACTCGGTCCTACGAGCAGTACTTC
length: 15; D: NA; V: TRBV12-3/TRBV12-4; size: few; J: TRBJ2-3; CDR3: CASSLSSGGMDTQYF; DNA: TGTGCCAGCAGTTTAAGTAGCGGCGGTATGGATACGCAGTATTTT
length: 14; D: NA; V: TRBV20-1; size: NA; J: TRBJ1-5; CDR3: CSAREDRPTSAQHF; DNA: TGCAGTGCTAGAGAAGATCGGCCAACGTCGGCCCAGCATTTT
length: 15; D: TRBD1; V: TRBV11-2; size: NA; J: TRBJ1-5; CDR3: CASSPGTGRNQPQHF; DNA: TGTGCCAGCAGCCCCGGGACAGGACGCAATCAGCCCCAGCATTTT
length: 15; D: TRBD2; V: TRBV7-2; size: NA; J: TRBJ2-7; CDR3: CASSLGGRLSYEQYF; DNA: TGTGCCAGCAGCTTAGGCGGGAGGCTCTCCTACGAGCAGTACTTC
length: 15; D: TRBD1; V: TRBV24-1; size: NA; J: TRBJ2-1; CDR3: CATSDRTGGWDEQFF; DNA: TGTGCCACCAGTGACCGGACAGGGGGCTGGGATGAGCAGTTCTTC
length: 14; D: NA; V: TRBV28; size: few; J: TRBJ2-7; CDR3: CASRPGGTVYEQYF; DNA: TGTGCCAGCAGACCAGGCGGGACAGTCTACGAGCAGTACTTC
length: 15; D: NA; V: TRBV7-7; size: NA; J: TRBJ2-4; CDR3: CASSLEGQIKNIQYF; DNA: TGTGCTAGCAGCTTAGAAGGACAGATCAAAAACATTCAGTACTTC
length: 15; D: NA; V: TRBV6-5; size: NA; J: TRBJ1-6; CDR3: CASSYQGGGNSPLHF; DNA: TGTGCCAGCAGTTACCAGGGCGGGGGTAATTCACCCCTCCACTTT
length: 13; D: NA; V: TRBV27; size: NA; J: TRBJ2-1; CDR3: CASSTNTVGEQFF; DNA: TGTGCCAGCAGTACAAATACGGTCGGTGAGCAGTTCTTC
length: 12; D: NA; V: TRBV28; size: NA; J: TRBJ1-2; CDR3: CASSLRNYGYTF; DNA: TGTGCCAGCAGTTTACGGAACTATGGCTACACCTTC
length: 16; D: NA; V: TRBV4-2; size: NA; J: TRBJ1-2; CDR3: CASSQDPQARQGGYTF; DNA: TGTGCCAGCAGCCAAGATCCACAGGCACGTCAAGGGGGCTACACCTTC
length: 15; D: TRBD2; V: TRBV12-3/TRBV12-4; size: few; J: TRBJ2-5; CDR3: CASSFGGSSAETQYF; DNA: TGTGCCAGCAGTTTCGGGGGGTCATCCGCAGAGACCCAGTACTTC
length: 12; D: NA; V: TRBV12-3/TRBV12-4; size: many; J: TRBJ2-2; CDR3: CASSSSTGELFF; DNA: TGTGCCAGCAGTTCAAGCACCGGGGAGCTGTTTTTT
length: 14; D: NA; V: TRBV18; size: NA; J: TRBJ1-5; CDR3: CASSPLGGQQPQHF; DNA: TGTGCCAGCTCACCTCTCGGGGGGCAACAGCCCCAGCATTTT
length: 13; D: NA; V: TRBV7-2; size: medium-sized; J: TRBJ2-7; CDR3: CASSSGTFYEQYF; DNA: TGTGCCAGCAGCTCCGGGACTTTCTACGAGCAGTACTTC
length: 14; D: NA; V: TRBV14; size: few; J: TRBJ2-3; CDR3: CASSRWIGTDTQYF; DNA: TGTGCCAGCAGCCGTTGGATCGGCACAGATACGCAGTATTTT
length: 13; D: TRBD2; V: TRBV20-1; size: NA; J: TRBJ2-7; CDR3: CSAKGLAETSTYF; DNA: TGCAGTGCTAAGGGACTAGCGGAAACCTCCACGTACTTC
length: 14; D: NA; V: TRBV6-2/TRBV6-3; size: NA; J: TRBJ2-1; CDR3: CASTAGASYNEQFF; DNA: TGTGCCAGCACTGCGGGGGCCTCCTACAATGAGCAGTTCTTC
length: 15; D: TRBD2; V: TRBV5-6; size: few; J: TRBJ2-1; CDR3: CASSSYGGGYNEQFF; DNA: TGTGCCAGCAGCTCCTACGGGGGGGGATACAATGAGCAGTTCTTC
length: 13; D: NA; V: TRBV5-1; size: many; J: TRBJ2-5; CDR3: CASSLLVYGTQYF; DNA: TGCGCCAGCAGCTTGCTGGTTTACGGGACCCAGTACTTC
length: 13; D: NA; V: TRBV3-1; size: few; J: TRBJ1-5; CDR3: CASSQEVGGPQHF; DNA: TGTGCCAGCAGCCAAGAGGTAGGGGGACCCCAGCATTTT